What follows is one TCR beta chain and its context. This record comes from a study of blood T cell repertoires in COVID-19. As for the study in general: Acute and convalescent COVID-19 specimens originated in the United States, Italy and Spain. T cells, B-cell-depleted T cells, or PBMCs provided the cDNA or gDNA that served as material.

Per the original methods: For nucleated cells, counts were estimated from reference gene primer amplification. Measured with immunoSEQ multiplex PCR; TCRdb has only the in-frame clones, and not every one. That table is the source of V, J and clone size, and D and trimming were worked out from the DNA. The data contain under 80,000 clones, roughly 92% of them singletons. Germline CDR1 is MNHEY and CDR2 is SMNVEV (reference sequence). J was trimmed by 5 bases and V by 4 bases; bases with no gene match: 11. The CDR3 is 18 amino acids. Material for sequencing was peripheral blood. The V and J genes are TRBV27 and TRBJ2-3, with 14 nucleotides matching TRBD2. The sequence derives from a human donor in a cohort sampled during active COVID-19. The DNA for the CDR3 is TGTGCCAGCAGTTCCCTTCCGGGACTAGCGGGAGAAATAGATACGCAGTATTTT. Its protein product is CASSSLPGLAGEIDTQYF.